One sample yielded the 14 T cell receptor beta chains listed below, sequenced in a study of T cell repertoires in cytomegalovirus infection. Each CDR3 protein gets one entry after TCRdb re-called the reads with MiXCR. Among about 440,000 distinct CDR3 sequences listed, approximately 33% were seen once. The sample comprised PBMCs. These receptors originate from a human donor in good health (CMV status not recorded). Some clones in this sample may be carry-over from other donors' samples.

Here the CDR3 DNA reads TGTGCCAGCAGCGATAGCGGGGGTTCCGCCGAGCAGTACTTC. Protein: CASSDSGGSAEQYF. The chain employs TRBV7-6 and TRBJ2-7; 9 bases match TRBD2. Per the germline V gene, CDR1 is SGHVS and CDR2 is FNYEAQ. V shed 5 bases, J shed 6 bases, and the junction held 8 bases outside the gene matches. CDR3 size: 14 residues. Supplemented by reference TRBV7-6 and TRBJ2-7, the full variable domain reads GAGVSQSPRYKVTKRGQDVALRCDPISGHVSLYWYRQALGQGPEFLTYFNYEAQQDKSGLPNDRFSAERPEGSISTLTIQRTEQRDSAMYRCASSDSGGSAEQYFGPGTRLTVT.

This clonotype was counted between two and nine times. The chain is built from TRBV6-6 and TRBJ1-5, with 9 bases aligning to TRBD1. Per germline, CDR1 MNHNY and CDR2 SVGAGI (reference sequence). The CDR3 spans 15 residues. Trimming took 6 bases from V and 4 from J; bases not matched to a gene: 7. CDR3 nucleotide sequence: TGTGCCAGCAGCGAACAGGGGGCGCTGAATCAGCCCCAGCATTTT. Translation: CASSEQGALNQPQHF.

The V call is TRBV4-1, the J call TRBJ2-3; D remains unclear. V dropped 1 base and J dropped 3 bases, with 14 bases sitting between them. This CDR3 is built from 16 residues. The germline CDR1 and CDR2 sequences are MGHRA and YSYEKL. The CDR3 region has the DNA TGCGCCAGCAGCCAAGTAGATATGGGGTGGACAGATACGCAGTATTTT. This encodes CASSQVDMGWTDTQYF.

V and J are TRBV5-8 and TRBJ1-2; D unclear. The CDR3 has 17 amino acids. Germline CDR1 reads SGHTS; CDR2 reads YDEGEE. V was cut by 0 bases and J by 0 bases, with 15 bases left in between. CDR3 DNA sequence: TGTGCCAGCAGCTTGGCGAGGACGGGGTTAGCTAACTATGGCTACACCTTC. Protein product: CASSLARTGLANYGYTF.

The chain is built from TRBV9 and TRBJ1-3, with D tentatively TRBD1 (6 bases). V shed 2 bases and J shed 3 bases, with 12 bases lying between them. The CDR3 sequence is 15 residues long. CDR1 SGDLS and CDR2 YYNGEE come from the germline V gene. This CDR3 is CASSVGGAFGNTIYF. In DNA, the CDR3 is TGTGCCAGCAGCGTTGGGGGCGCGTTTGGAAACACCATATATTTT.

CDR3 amino acids: CASSGGWEGSEAFF. CDR3 in DNA: TGCGCCAGCAGTGGGGGGTGGGAAGGATCTGAAGCTTTCTTT. The V and J genes are TRBV10-2 and TRBJ1-1; a possible D gene is TRBD1 (5 bases). With 4 bases removed from V and 6 bases from J, the gap between germline ends came to 15 bases. The CDR3 covers 14 residues. Germline lookup yields CDR1 WSHSY and CDR2 SAAADI.

The chain combines TRBV10-3 with TRBJ1-2; a weak D match, TRBD1 (5 bases). The CDR3 contains 16 residues. Germline assignment: CDR1 ENHRY and CDR2 SYGVKD. Trimming took off 4 bases at V and 8 bases at J, with 23 bases between the two ends. DNA for the CDR3: TGTGCCATCAGTGGCCCTGGACAAGCCGGAGGGTACGGCTACACCTTC. Translated: CAISGPGQAGGYGYTF.

This sequence joins TRBV7-8 and TRBJ1-5; 7 nucleotides align to TRBD1. Germline CDR1 SGHVS, CDR2 FQNEAQ. V shed 5 bases and J 6 bases; nucleotides not matched to a gene: 4. The CDR3 sequence is 13 residues long. The DNA of the CDR3 is TGTGCCAGCAGCGGGACAGAGTTTCAGCCCCAGCATTTT. Its protein is CASSGTEFQPQHF.

The sample holds many counts of this clonotype. The rearrangement joins TRBV6-1 to TRBJ2-5, with unresolved D. The length of the CDR3 is 11 residues. V was shortened by 5 bases and J by 5 bases, with 6 bases between the two germline ends. In germline, CDR1 is MNHNS, CDR2 SASEGT. This CDR3 is CASSYRETQYF. CDR3 DNA: TGTGCCAGCAGTTATAGGGAGACCCAGTACTTC.

This clonotype was detected only once. This may be a read error: a much more frequent sequence differs by one nucleotide. The chain recombines TRBV7-2 with TRBJ1-4; D is undetermined. The CDR3 consists of 13 residues. V was clipped by 4 bases and J by 4 bases, with 7 bases between them. Germline CDR1 SGHTA, CDR2 FQGNSA. In DNA form, the CDR3 reads TGTGCCAGCAGCTCCGCTTATAATGAAAAACTGTTTTTT. Amino acids: CASSSAYNEKLFF. Drawing the rest from reference TRBV7-2 and TRBJ1-4, the complete variable domain is GAGVSQSPSNKVTEKGKDVELRCDPISGHTALYWYRQSLGQGLEFLIYFQGNSAPDKSGLPSDRFSAERTGGSVSTLTIQRTQQEDSAVYLCASSSAYNEKLFFGSGTQLSVL.

V and J are TRBV27 and TRBJ2-2, with a possible D match to TRBD2 (6 bases). Germline V CDR1 and CDR2: MNHEY, SMNVEV (reference sequence). This CDR3 has 15 amino acids. Trimming took 0 bases from V and 6 from J, leaving 11 bases between them. DNA of the CDR3: TGTGCCAGCAGTTTATCGTCGGGGGTCCCCGGGGAGCTGTTTTTT. Its protein is CASSLSSGVPGELFF.

This clonotype was picked up many times. This chain uses TRBV6-2 or TRBV6-3 with TRBJ1-1, with D possibly matching TRBD1 (6 bases). Germline-derived CDR1 and CDR2 are MNHEY and SVGEGT. With 4 bases removed from V and 0 bases from J, the gap between germline ends came to 9 bases. The CDR3 extends over 14 amino acids. The CDR3 spells CASSFQGLNTEAFF. The CDR3 coding sequence is TGTGCCAGCAGTTTTCAGGGGCTGAACACTGAAGCTTTCTTT.

This clonotype was seen only a few times. The chain uses TRBV20-1 and TRBJ1-1, with D hard to call. The germline V and J ends were trimmed by 5 bases and 2 bases, with 9 bases remaining between them. The V gene's germline CDR1 is DFQATT and CDR2 SNEGSKA (reference sequence). CDR3 length equals 12 residues. For the CDR3, the DNA is TGCAGTGCTGGAGCAGCAAACACTGAAGCTTTCTTT. It yields the protein CSAGAANTEAFF.

This sequence joins TRBV28 and TRBJ2-6; D possibly matches TRBD1 or TRBD2 (6 bases each). The CDR3 covers 17 residues. Looked up from germline, CDR1 is MDHEN and CDR2 is SYDVKM. Between the trimmed V and J ends, which lost 4 bases and 1 base, there was a span of 14 bases. The CDR3 DNA reads as TGTGCCAGCAGTTCAGGGATAGGGGGGTCTGGGGCCAACGTCCTGACTTTC. Translated: CASSSGIGGSGANVLTF.